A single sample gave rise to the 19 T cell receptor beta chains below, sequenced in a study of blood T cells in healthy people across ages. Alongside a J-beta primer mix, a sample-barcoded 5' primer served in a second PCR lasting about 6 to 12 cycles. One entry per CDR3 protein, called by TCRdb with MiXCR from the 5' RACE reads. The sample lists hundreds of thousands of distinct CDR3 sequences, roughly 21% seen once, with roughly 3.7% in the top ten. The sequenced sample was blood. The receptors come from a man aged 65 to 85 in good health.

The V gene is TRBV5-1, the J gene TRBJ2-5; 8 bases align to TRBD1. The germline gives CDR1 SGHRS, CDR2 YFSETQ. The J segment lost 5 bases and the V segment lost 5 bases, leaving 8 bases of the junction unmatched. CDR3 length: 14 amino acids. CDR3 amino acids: CASRQSTGGETQYF. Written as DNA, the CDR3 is TGCGCCAGCAGGCAAAGCACAGGGGGTGAGACCCAGTACTTC.

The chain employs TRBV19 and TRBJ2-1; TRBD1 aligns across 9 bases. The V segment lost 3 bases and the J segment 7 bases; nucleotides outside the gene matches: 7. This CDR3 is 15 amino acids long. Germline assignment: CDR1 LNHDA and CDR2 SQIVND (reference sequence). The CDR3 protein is CASSILLGQGNEQFF. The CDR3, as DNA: TGTGCCAGTAGTATCCTCCTCGGACAGGGGAATGAGCAGTTCTTC.

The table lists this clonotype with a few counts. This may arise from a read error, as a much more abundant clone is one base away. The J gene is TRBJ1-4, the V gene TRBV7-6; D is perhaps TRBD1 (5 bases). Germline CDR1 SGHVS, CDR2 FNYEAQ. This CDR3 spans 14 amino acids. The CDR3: CAGSLGTGIEKLFF. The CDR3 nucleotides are TGTGCCGGCAGCTTAGGGACTGGTATCGAAAAACTGTTTTTT.

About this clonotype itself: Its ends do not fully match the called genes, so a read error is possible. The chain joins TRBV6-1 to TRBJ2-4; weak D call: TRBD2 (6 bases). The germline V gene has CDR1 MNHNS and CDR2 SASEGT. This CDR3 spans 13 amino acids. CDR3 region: CVSRISGKNIQYF. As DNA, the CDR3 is TGTGTCAGCAGAATTAGCGGCAAAAACATTCAGTACTTC.

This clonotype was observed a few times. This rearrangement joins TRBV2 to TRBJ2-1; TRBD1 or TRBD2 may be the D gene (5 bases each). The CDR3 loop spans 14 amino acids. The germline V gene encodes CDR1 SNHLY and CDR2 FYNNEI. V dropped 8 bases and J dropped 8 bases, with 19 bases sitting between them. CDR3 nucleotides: TGTGCCAGCGTAAGGGACCCACAACGGCATGAGCAGTTCTTC. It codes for CASVRDPQRHEQFF.

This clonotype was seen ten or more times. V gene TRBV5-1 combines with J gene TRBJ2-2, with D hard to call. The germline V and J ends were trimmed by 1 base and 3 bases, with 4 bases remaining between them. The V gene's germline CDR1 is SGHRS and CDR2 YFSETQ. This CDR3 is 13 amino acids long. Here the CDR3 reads CASSLQDTGELFF. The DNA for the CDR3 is TGCGCCAGCAGCTTGCAGGACACCGGGGAGCTGTTTTTT.

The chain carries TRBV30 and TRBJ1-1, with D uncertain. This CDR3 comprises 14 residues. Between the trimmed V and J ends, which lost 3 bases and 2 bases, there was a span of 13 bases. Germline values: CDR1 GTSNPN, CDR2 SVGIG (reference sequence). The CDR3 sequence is CAWSALVPNTEAFF. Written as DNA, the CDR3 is TGTGCCTGGAGCGCCTTGGTCCCTAACACTGAAGCTTTCTTT.

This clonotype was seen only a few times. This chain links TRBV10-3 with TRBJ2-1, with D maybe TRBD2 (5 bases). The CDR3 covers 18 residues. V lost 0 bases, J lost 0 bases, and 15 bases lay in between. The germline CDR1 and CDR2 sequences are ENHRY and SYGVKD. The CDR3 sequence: CAISESLQEVGSYNEQFF. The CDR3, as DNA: TGTGCCATCAGTGAGTCGTTGCAGGAGGTGGGCTCCTACAATGAGCAGTTCTTC.

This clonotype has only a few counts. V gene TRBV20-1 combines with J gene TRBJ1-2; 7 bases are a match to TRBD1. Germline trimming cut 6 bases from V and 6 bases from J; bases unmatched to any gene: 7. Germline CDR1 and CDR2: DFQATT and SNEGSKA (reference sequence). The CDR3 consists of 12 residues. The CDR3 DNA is TGCAGTGCGCTACAGGGGCCCGATGGCTACACCTTC. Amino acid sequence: CSALQGPDGYTF.

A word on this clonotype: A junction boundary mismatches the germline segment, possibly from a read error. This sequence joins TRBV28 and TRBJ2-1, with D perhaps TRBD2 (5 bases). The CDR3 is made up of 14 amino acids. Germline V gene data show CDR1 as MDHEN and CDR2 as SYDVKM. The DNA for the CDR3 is TGTGCCAGCAGTGGCGGGTTTGTCTACGATGAGCAGTTCTTC. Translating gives CASSGGFVYDEQFF.

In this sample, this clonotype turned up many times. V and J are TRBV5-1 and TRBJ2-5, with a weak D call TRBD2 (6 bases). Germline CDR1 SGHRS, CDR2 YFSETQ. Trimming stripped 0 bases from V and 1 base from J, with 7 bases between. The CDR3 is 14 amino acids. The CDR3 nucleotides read TGCGCCAGCAGCTTGGGTAGCGGCCAAGAGACCCAGTACTTC. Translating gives CASSLGSGQETQYF.

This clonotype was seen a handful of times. CDR3 sequence: CSATLSGTKLQYF. The CDR3 DNA reads as TGCAGTGCTACCTTGTCCGGCACTAAACTTCAGTACTTC. The chain carries TRBV20-1 and TRBJ2-4; D is unclear. This CDR3 comprises 13 residues. The germline V gene encodes CDR1 DFQATT and CDR2 SNEGSKA (reference sequence). V shed 4 bases and J shed 11 bases, with 18 bases lying between them.

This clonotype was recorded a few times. CDR3 loop: CASSVIPGPQETQYF. The CDR3 bases are TGTGCCAGCAGCGTAATCCCAGGGCCCCAAGAGACCCAGTACTTC. The rearrangement uses TRBV9 and TRBJ2-5, with a weak D call TRBD1 (5 bases). The CDR3 has 15 amino acids. CDR1 is SGDLS, CDR2 YYNGEE, per germline. Trimming removed 1 base from V and 1 base from J, with 11 bases in between.

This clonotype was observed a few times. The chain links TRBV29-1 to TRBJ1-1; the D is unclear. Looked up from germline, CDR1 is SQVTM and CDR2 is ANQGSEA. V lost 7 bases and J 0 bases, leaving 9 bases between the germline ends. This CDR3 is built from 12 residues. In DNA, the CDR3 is TGCAGCGCCGGGAACGTGAACACTGAAGCTTTCTTT. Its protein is CSAGNVNTEAFF.

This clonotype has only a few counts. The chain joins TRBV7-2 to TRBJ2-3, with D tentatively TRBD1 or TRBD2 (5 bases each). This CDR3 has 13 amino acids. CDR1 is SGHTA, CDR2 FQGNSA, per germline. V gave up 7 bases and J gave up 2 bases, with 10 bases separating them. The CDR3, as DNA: TGTGCCAGCACGCGAGGGGACACAGATACGCAGTATTTT. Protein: CASTRGDTDTQYF.

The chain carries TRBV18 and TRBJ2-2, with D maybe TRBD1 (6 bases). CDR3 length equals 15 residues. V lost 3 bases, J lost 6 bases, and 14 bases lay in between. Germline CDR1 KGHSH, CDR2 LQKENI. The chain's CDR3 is CASSPRRQAAGELFF. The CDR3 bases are TGTGCCAGCTCACCCCGAAGACAGGCCGCCGGGGAGCTGTTTTTT.

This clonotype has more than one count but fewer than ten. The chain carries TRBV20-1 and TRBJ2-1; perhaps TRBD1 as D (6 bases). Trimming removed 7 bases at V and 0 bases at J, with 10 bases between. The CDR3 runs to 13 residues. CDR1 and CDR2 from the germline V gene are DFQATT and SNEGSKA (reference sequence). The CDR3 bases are TGCAGTGTACCAGGGGACTCCTACAATGAGCAGTTCTTC. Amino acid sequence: CSVPGDSYNEQFF.

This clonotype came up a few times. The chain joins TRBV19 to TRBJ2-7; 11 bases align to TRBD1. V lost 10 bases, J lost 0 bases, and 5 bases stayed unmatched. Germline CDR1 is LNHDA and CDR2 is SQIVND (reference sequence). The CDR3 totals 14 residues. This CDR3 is CATSDRGRSYEQYF. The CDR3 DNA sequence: TGTGCCACTTCGGACAGGGGGCGCTCCTACGAGCAGTACTTC.

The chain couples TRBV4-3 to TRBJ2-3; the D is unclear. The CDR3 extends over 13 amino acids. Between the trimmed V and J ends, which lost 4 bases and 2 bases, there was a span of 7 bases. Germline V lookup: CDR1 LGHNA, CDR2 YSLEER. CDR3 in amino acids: CASSPHATDTQYF. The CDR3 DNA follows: TGCGCCAGCAGCCCTCATGCCACAGATACGCAGTATTTT.